This entry lists 28 T cell receptor beta chains sequenced from one sample in a study of radiation and T cells in renal cell carcinoma. Assay used: immunoSEQ multiplex PCR; TCRdb lists only in-frame clones, some missing. The sample records around 160,000 clones, roughly nine tenths being singletons. The time point here: baseline pretreatment blood. This sample's treatment: 15 Gy SBRT to primary tumor, nephrectomy 4 weeks later. Sample: blood, taken from a patient whose treatment included radiotherapy and nephrectomy. All receptors derive from a woman in her 70s with renal cell carcinoma.

The chain recombines TRBV2 with TRBJ1-3, with 8 bases lining up with TRBD1. This CDR3 has 12 residues. Germline trimming cut 3 bases from V and 11 bases from J; bases unmatched to any gene: 3. Germline V gene lookup returns CDR1 SNHLY and CDR2 FYNNEI. CDR3 DNA: TGTGCCAGCAGTGAGAGGACAGGGCCCATATATTTT. Amino acids: CASSERTGPIYF.

The CDR3 region has the DNA TGTGCCTGTACAGGGGGCTCGGGCTATGGCTACACCTTC. This gives the protein CACTGGSGYGYTF. The genes are TRBV30 and TRBJ1-2, with 9 bases fitting TRBD1. Trimming at V came to 6 bases and at J to 4 bases, leaving 6 bases not matched to a gene. From germline, CDR1 is GTSNPN and CDR2 SVGIG (reference sequence). CDR3 length: 13 residues.

This rearrangement joins TRBV7-5 to TRBJ1-4; no DNA check was done on the table's D call, TRBD1. TRBV7-5 is tagged as a pseudogene. The length of the CDR3 is 16 residues. DNA for the CDR3: TGTGCCAGAAGCTCGGGACAGTGGGTAACTAATGAAAAACTGTTTTTT. Translated: CARSSGQWVTNEKLFF.

This clone is a singleton in its sample. The genes are TRBV19 and TRBJ2-2, with D hard to call. The germline V gene has CDR1 LNHDA and CDR2 SQIVND (reference sequence). Trimming cost V 0 bases and J 1 base, with 3 bases left between them. CDR3 length: 14 amino acids. The CDR3 reads CASSIDRNTGELFF. As DNA, the CDR3 is TGTGCCAGTAGTATAGACAGGAACACCGGGGAGCTGTTTTTT.

The chain employs TRBV4-3 and TRBJ2-1; D gene uncertain. The CDR3 contains 14 residues. Deletions cut 4 bases from V and 5 bases from J, with 12 bases between. CDR1 and CDR2 from the germline V gene are LGHNA and YSLEER. The CDR3 nucleotides are TGCGCCAGCAGCCCGAAGGTGTGGAACAATGAGCAGTTCTTC. It yields the protein CASSPKVWNNEQFF.

This clone occurred once. The rearrangement links TRBV27 to TRBJ2-2; D is possibly TRBD2 (5 bases). Germline V gene lookup returns CDR1 MNHEY and CDR2 SMNVEV (reference sequence). The germline V and J ends were trimmed by 3 bases and 5 bases, with 7 bases remaining between them. CDR3 length equals 13 residues. The CDR3 loop is CASSLRGTGELFF. CDR3 bases: TGTGCCAGCAGTTTGAGAGGGACCGGGGAGCTGTTTTTT.

The chain employs TRBV5-1 and TRBJ2-2; the D is unclear. The CDR3 loop spans 16 amino acids. The V gene's germline CDR1 is SGHRS and CDR2 YFSETQ. Trimming cost V 1 base and J 3 bases, with 13 bases left between them. The DNA for the CDR3 is TGCGCCAGCAGCTTGCAAGGGTCGTTGGACACCGGGGAGCTGTTTTTT. Translating it yields CASSLQGSLDTGELFF.

The genes are TRBV5-1 and TRBJ1-4, with D possibly TRBD1 on 6 matching bases. Germline-derived CDR1 and CDR2 are SGHRS and YFSETQ. The V end was cut by 1 base, the J end by 6 bases, with 10 bases between. The CDR3 has 14 amino acids. CDR3 loop: CASSLWGPDEKLFF. DNA of the CDR3: TGCGCCAGCAGCTTGTGGGGGCCTGATGAAAAACTGTTTTTT.

The rearrangement uses TRBV5-1 and TRBJ1-6; D gene ambiguous. Trimming removed 1 base at V and 5 bases at J, with 10 bases between. Germline CDR1 and CDR2: SGHRS and YFSETQ. CDR3 length: 15 residues. The CDR3: CASSLSGPHNSPLHF. In DNA form, the CDR3 reads TGCGCCAGCAGCTTGTCTGGGCCCCATAATTCACCCCTCCACTTT.

The V and J genes are TRBV29-1 and TRBJ2-5; a possible D gene is TRBD2 (7 bases). There are 13 residues in the CDR3. Trimming took off 2 bases at V and 9 bases at J, with 16 bases between the two ends. From germline, CDR1 is SQVTM and CDR2 ANQGSEA. The CDR3 nucleotides are TGCAGCGTTGAACCGCGGGGGCCCTCCCCCCAGTACTTC. Protein: CSVEPRGPSPQYF.

The chain carries TRBV7-8 and TRBJ2-5, with 7 bases matching TRBD2. The CDR3 spans 15 residues. The J segment lost 2 bases and the V segment lost 1 base, leaving 4 bases of the junction unmatched. Germline assignment: CDR1 SGHVS and CDR2 FQNEAQ. This chain's CDR3 is CASSLGFSGQETQYF. The CDR3 region has the DNA TGTGCCAGCAGCTTAGGGTTTAGCGGGCAAGAGACCCAGTACTTC. Using reference TRBV7-8 and TRBJ2-5 for the parts outside the CDR3, the full variable domain is GAGVSQSPRYKVAKRGQDVALRCDPISGHVSLFWYQQALGQGPEFLTYFQNEAQLDKSGLPSDRFFAERPEGSVSTLKIQRTQQEDSAVYLCASSLGFSGQETQYFGPGTRLLVL.

The J gene is TRBJ1-4, the V gene TRBV7-2, with 7 bases that match TRBD1. J was trimmed by 6 bases and V by 4 bases; bases with no gene match: 14. This CDR3 has 17 residues. Germline CDR1 is SGHTA and CDR2 is FQGNSA. The CDR3 region is CASSSPRIGRGDEKLFF. The DNA for the CDR3 is TGTGCCAGCAGCTCCCCTCGAATAGGCAGGGGGGATGAAAAACTGTTTTTT.

The DNA for the CDR3 is TGTGCCAGCAGCTTAGAAGACAGGAGCTCTGGAAACACCATATATTTT. Protein sequence: CASSLEDRSSGNTIYF. V usage is TRBV7-9 and J usage is TRBJ1-3, with D perhaps matching TRBD1 (6 bases). Per the germline V gene, CDR1 is SEHNR and CDR2 is FQNEAQ (reference sequence). The CDR3 runs to 16 residues. The V and J ends lost 1 base and 0 bases respectively, with 10 bases between them. Supplemented by reference TRBV7-9 and TRBJ1-3, the full variable domain reads DTGVSQNPRHKITKRGQNVTFRCDPISEHNRLYWYRQTLGQGPEFLTYFQNEAQLEKSRLLSDRFSAERPKGSFSTLEIQRTEQGDSAMYLCASSLEDRSSGNTIYFGEGSWLTVV.

The V gene is TRBV5-1, the J gene TRBJ2-3; D gene unclear. This CDR3 comprises 12 residues. Germline V gives CDR1 SGHRS, CDR2 YFSETQ. Trimming took off 4 bases at V and 6 bases at J, with 9 bases between the two ends. CDR3 nucleotides: TGCGCCAGCAGCCTGGGCGCCGATACGCAGTATTTT. Its translation: CASSLGADTQYF. The full variable domain, with the rest looked up from reference TRBV5-1 and TRBJ2-3, is KAGVTQTPRYLIKTRGQQVTLSCSPISGHRSVSWYQQTPGQGLQFLFEYFSETQRNKGNFPGRFSGRQFSNSRSEMNVSTLELGDSALYLCASSLGADTQYFGPGTRLTVL.

This clone has more than one count but fewer than ten. Other DNA sequences in this specimen translate into the identical CDR3. This chain joins TRBV6-1 and TRBJ1-5; D not certain. Trimming removed 3 bases at V and 4 bases at J, with 1 base between. The CDR3 has 11 amino acids. CDR1 MNHNS and CDR2 SASEGT come from the germline V gene. CDR3 amino acids: CASSENQPQHF. Here the CDR3 DNA reads TGTGCCAGCAGTGAGAATCAGCCCCAGCATTTT.

J is TRBJ1-2 and V is TRBV7-8; D is perhaps TRBD1 (5 bases). V was shortened by 0 bases and J by 6 bases, with 5 bases between the two germline ends. From germline, CDR1 is SGHVS and CDR2 FQNEAQ. The CDR3 has 12 amino acids. This CDR3 is CASSLADNGYTF. As DNA, the CDR3 is TGTGCCAGCAGCTTAGCGGACAATGGCTACACCTTC.

On this clone: The same CDR3 also results from other DNA sequences found in this sample. This chain uses TRBV15 with TRBJ1-1; the D is unclear. V lost 0 bases and J 6 bases, leaving 5 bases between the germline ends. The CDR3 has 12 residues. Germline CDR1 reads LNHNV; CDR2 reads YYDKDF (reference sequence). CDR3 sequence (DNA): TGTGCCACCAGCAGAGATCTCTCTGAAGCTTTCTTT. Residues: CATSRDLSEAFF.

J is TRBJ2-7 and V is TRBV28; the D is unclear. The CDR3 spans 14 residues. Trimming removed 6 bases at V and 2 bases at J, with 14 bases between. Germline loops: CDR1 MDHEN, CDR2 SYDVKM. DNA for the CDR3: TGTGCCAGCAGGGTCAGGAGACATACCTACGAGCAGTACTTC. This codes for CASRVRRHTYEQYF.

This clone was seen more than once but under ten times. The chain combines TRBV27 with TRBJ1-6; D ambiguous. Germline CDR1 reads MNHEY; CDR2 reads SMNVEV (reference sequence). The CDR3 contains 14 residues. The V and J ends lost 7 bases and 9 bases respectively, with 16 bases between them. DNA for the CDR3: TGTGCCAGCAACACTCGAGGAGTTCTTTCACCCCTCCACTTT. This sequence encodes CASNTRGVLSPLHF.

The chain is built from TRBV4-3 and TRBJ2-5; D possibly uses TRBD1 or TRBD2 (5 bases each). The V gene's germline CDR1 is LGHNA and CDR2 YSLEER. There are 16 residues in the CDR3. The germline V and J ends were trimmed by 0 bases and 5 bases, with 16 bases remaining between them. Here the CDR3 DNA reads TGCGCCAGCAGCCAAGAAATGAGGGGATGTTGCGAGACCCAGTACTTC. This sequence encodes CASSQEMRGCCETQYF.

The rearrangement joins TRBV6-4 to TRBJ2-2; D not resolved. V was clipped by 5 bases and J by 1 base, with 8 bases between them. Germline V gene data show CDR1 as MRHNA and CDR2 as SNTAGT. CDR3 length: 14 amino acids. CDR3 sequence reads: CASSSSRNTGELFF. The DNA for the CDR3 is TGTGCCAGCAGTAGTTCAAGGAACACCGGGGAGCTGTTTTTT.

This clone was counted a single time. The gene calls are TRBV7-9 and TRBJ2-5; D not resolved. CDR1 and CDR2 (germline): SEHNR, FQNEAQ (reference sequence). CDR3 length equals 14 residues. Trimming took off 5 bases at V and 0 bases at J, with 10 bases between the two ends. CDR3 sequence: CASSAGFYQETQYF. The CDR3 DNA reads as TGTGCCAGCAGCGCTGGGTTCTACCAAGAGACCCAGTACTTC. Full variable domain (outside the CDR3, taken from reference TRBV7-9 and TRBJ2-5): DTGVSQNPRHKITKRGQNVTFRCDPISEHNRLYWYRQTLGQGPEFLTYFQNEAQLEKSRLLSDRFSAERPKGSFSTLEIQRTEQGDSAMYLCASSAGFYQETQYFGPGTRLLVL.

The rearrangement uses TRBV5-4 and TRBJ2-5; no clear D gene. The length of the CDR3 is 13 residues. CDR1 and CDR2 from the germline V gene are SGHNT and YYREEE (reference sequence). V was cut by 1 base and J by 5 bases, with 9 bases left in between. This CDR3 is CASSLSLQETQYF. As DNA, the CDR3 is TGTGCCAGCAGCTTGTCCTTACAGGAGACCCAGTACTTC.

This rearrangement joins TRBV5-4 to TRBJ1-1; D is unclear. The CDR3 covers 14 residues. Trimming took off 0 bases at V and 1 base at J, with 7 bases between the two ends. In germline, CDR1 is SGHNT, CDR2 YYREEE (reference sequence). The chain's CDR3 is CASSLAQTNTEAFF. The CDR3 DNA reads TGTGCCAGCAGCTTGGCTCAGACGAACACTGAAGCTTTCTTT.

The V gene is TRBV7-9, the J gene TRBJ1-5; D possibly corresponds to TRBD1 (5 bases). The CDR3 has 16 amino acids. V shed 3 bases and J shed 3 bases, with 15 bases lying between them. CDR1 is SEHNR and CDR2 is FQNEAQ in the germline V gene (reference sequence). CDR3 region: CASSLGEGIFNQPQHF. The DNA for the CDR3 is TGTGCCAGCAGCTTGGGGGAGGGGATCTTCAATCAGCCCCAGCATTTT.

This CDR3 reads CASFLGTGVQTGELFF. The CDR3 DNA reads as TGTGCCAGCTTCCTGGGGACAGGGGTTCAGACCGGGGAGCTGTTTTTT. J is TRBJ2-2 and V is TRBV7-2; TRBD1 agrees at 10 bases. The germline gives CDR1 SGHTA, CDR2 FQGNSA. The ends lost 8 bases at V and 5 bases at J; junction bases unmatched: 11. This CDR3 is built from 16 residues.

The chain combines TRBV6-1 with TRBJ1-3; 8 nucleotides agree with TRBD1. The CDR3 runs to 16 residues. Per germline, CDR1 MNHNS and CDR2 SASEGT. V lost 3 bases, J lost 0 bases, and 4 bases stayed unmatched. Here the CDR3 reads CASSDLTGGSGNTIYF. In DNA, the CDR3 is TGTGCCAGCAGTGATCTAACAGGGGGCTCTGGAAACACCATATATTTT.

The chain links TRBV7-2 to TRBJ2-1; perhaps TRBD1 as D (6 bases). The germline V gene encodes CDR1 SGHTA and CDR2 FQGNSA. Deletions cut 3 bases from V and 7 bases from J, with 10 bases between. CDR3 length equals 13 residues. CDR3 DNA sequence: TGTGCCAGCAGCTTGATACAGGGTAATGAGCAGTTCTTC. This translates into CASSLIQGNEQFF.